This T cell receptor beta chain derives from a study of Ad26.COV2.S vaccination and SARS-CoV-2 variants. Overall study context: Administration of Ad26.COV2.S was intramuscular, either once or twice 56 days apart. The study's findings and limits: Once vaccination had occurred, spike-specific CD8+ and CD4+ T cell responses reportedly showed substantial breadth.

Germline CDR1 reads LNHDA; CDR2 reads SQIVND (reference sequence). V lost 9 bases and J lost 7; bases outside the gene matches: 10. The CDR3 spans 13 residues. Treatment defined: over 15 received Ad26.COV2.S at low or high dose, single or two shots; roughly five received placebo; per-sample allocation not given. Sampling took place 63 days after the first vaccine or placebo injection. Sequenced by immunoSEQ multiplex PCR; TCRdb stores in-frame clones only, minus some. The sample has approximately 480,000 clones; roughly 85% are singletons. As to this clone: Its antigen remains unknown.

The receptor comes from a person between 18 and 65 years old who received the Ad26.COV2.S COVID-19 vaccine or a placebo. V gene TRBV19 combines with J gene TRBJ1-1; 8 nucleotides agree with TRBD1. The sample consisted of peripheral blood, taken in a trial of Ad26.COV2.S vaccine versus placebo. The CDR3 region is CASHRRGLGEAFF. Here the CDR3 DNA reads TGTGCCAGCCACCGCAGGGGGCTCGGTGAAGCTTTCTTT.